Below, 21 T cell receptor beta chains from the same sample are listed, as sequenced in a study of T cells in localized non-small cell lung cancer. Assay used: immunoSEQ multiplex PCR; TCRdb lists only in-frame clones, some missing. The sample has 60,000 or so clones; roughly 76% are singletons. Sequenced material: PBMCs, taken before any cancer treatment. The receptors were sampled from a man aged 35 to 69 with stage II lung adenocarcinoma.

Concerning this clone itself: One end of the junction varies from germline; a read error may be responsible. The chain joins TRBV30 to TRBJ2-2, with D uncertain. Germline V gene data show CDR1 as GTSNPN and CDR2 as SVGIG (reference sequence). The CDR3 is made up of 13 amino acids. DNA of the CDR3: TGTGTCTGGAGTCCTGTGGCGGCCGGGGAGCTGTTTTTT. This sequence encodes CVWSPVAAGELFF.

The chain uses TRBV19 and TRBJ1-2; 7 bases match TRBD1. The CDR3 loop spans 14 amino acids. Germline CDR1 LNHDA, CDR2 SQIVND (reference sequence). Trimming took 6 bases from V and 4 from J; bases not matched to a gene: 8. The CDR3 DNA is TGTGCCAGTAGGGGAACAGGGGAAGGCTATGGCTACACCTTC. The encoded protein is CASRGTGEGYGYTF.

The V and J genes are TRBV7-2 and TRBJ2-3; a weak D match, TRBD1 (5 bases). The CDR3 has 13 residues. The germline V and J ends were trimmed by 6 bases and 4 bases, with 11 bases remaining between them. CDR1 is SGHTA and CDR2 is FQGNSA in the germline V gene. CDR3 amino acids: CASSFRGADTQYF. The CDR3 DNA reads TGTGCCAGCAGTTTTAGGGGTGCAGATACGCAGTATTTT.

This sequence joins TRBV7-3 and TRBJ2-3; D uncertain. The CDR3 runs to 14 residues. CDR1 SGHTA and CDR2 FQGTGA come from the germline V gene. Trimming left V 5 bases short and J 2 bases short, with 11 bases between. The CDR3 reads CASSEGIDTDTQYF. For the CDR3, the DNA is TGTGCCAGCAGCGAAGGGATTGACACAGATACGCAGTATTTT.

The V gene is TRBV19, the J gene TRBJ2-1, with 9 positions matching TRBD2. The J segment lost 6 bases and the V segment lost 3 bases, leaving 3 bases of the junction unmatched. This CDR3 is built from 14 residues. The germline gives CDR1 LNHDA, CDR2 SQIVND (reference sequence). CDR3 nucleotide sequence: TGTGCCAGTAGTATTAGCGGGAGCCTCAATGAGCAGTTCTTC. Translated: CASSISGSLNEQFF.

In its sample, this clone was seen a few times. The chain uses TRBV6-5 and TRBJ2-7; 12 positions agree with TRBD1. After removal of 10 bases from V and 5 bases from J, the junction contained 6 bases not matched to a gene. Germline V gene lookup returns CDR1 MNHEY and CDR2 SVGAGI. This CDR3 spans 13 amino acids. The CDR3 DNA sequence: TGTGCCACGGAGGGACAGGGGGCCAACGAGCAGTACTTC. As protein: CATEGQGANEQYF.

This chain joins TRBV7-3 and TRBJ1-1, with D unresolved. Germline V gene sequence: CDR1 SGHTA, CDR2 FQGTGA. The ends were cut back, 3 bases at V and 3 bases at J, with 14 bases in the middle. The CDR3 loop spans 15 amino acids. CDR3 nucleotide sequence: TGTGCCAGCAGCTTCTCAGACAAGTCCGACACTGAAGCTTTCTTT. It specifies CASSFSDKSDTEAFF.

CDR3 nucleotide sequence: TGTGCCAGCCCAGACAGATCTCCGCAAAAAATGAACACTGAAGCTTTCTTT. Translating gives CASPDRSPQKMNTEAFF. This chain joins TRBV5-8 and TRBJ1-1; the D gene is possibly TRBD1 (5 bases). Germline V lookup: CDR1 SGHTS, CDR2 YDEGEE. CDR3 length equals 17 residues. Deletions cut 7 bases from V and 0 bases from J, with 22 bases between.

The V call is TRBV27, the J call TRBJ2-3; unclear D gene. Trimming left V 4 bases short and J 7 bases short, with 6 bases between. The CDR3 runs 11 residues. CDR1 is MNHEY and CDR2 is SMNVEV in the germline V gene (reference sequence). CDR3 sequence: CASSSVNTQYF. CDR3 sequence (DNA): TGTGCCAGCAGTTCTGTGAATACGCAGTATTTT.

V gene TRBV5-1 combines with J gene TRBJ2-1, with 9 bases lining up with TRBD2. Trimming cost V 0 bases and J 2 bases; bases outside gene matches: 3. The CDR3 loop spans 16 amino acids. The germline V gene encodes CDR1 SGHRS and CDR2 YFSETQ. CDR3 amino acids: CASSLGRGRAYNEQFF. DNA of the CDR3: TGCGCCAGCAGCTTGGGGCGCGGGAGGGCCTACAATGAGCAGTTCTTC. The full variable domain, completed using reference TRBV5-1 and TRBJ2-1, is KAGVTQTPRYLIKTRGQQVTLSCSPISGHRSVSWYQQTPGQGLQFLFEYFSETQRNKGNFPGRFSGRQFSNSRSEMNVSTLELGDSALYLCASSLGRGRAYNEQFFGPGTRLTVL.

This clone was seen a few times. The chain recombines TRBV30 with TRBJ2-7, with TRBD1 matching over 11 bases. J lost 3 bases, V lost 2 bases, and 6 bases had no gene match. The CDR3 consists of 15 residues. Germline V gene sequence: CDR1 GTSNPN, CDR2 SVGIG (reference sequence). This CDR3 is CAWSFSGTGGYEQYF. The CDR3 bases are TGTGCCTGGAGTTTTTCCGGGACAGGGGGCTACGAGCAGTACTTC.

The chain employs TRBV7-3 and TRBJ2-3; 8 bases match TRBD1. J gave up 4 bases and V 5 bases, and 11 bases lay outside the gene matches. Germline V gene lookup returns CDR1 SGHTA and CDR2 FQGTGA. The CDR3 consists of 16 residues. The CDR3 DNA sequence: TGTGCCAGCAGCCCCGGGGGCAGGGGGCTAGCAGATACGCAGTATTTT. Its protein product is CASSPGGRGLADTQYF. Using reference TRBV7-3 and TRBJ2-3 for the parts outside the CDR3, the full variable domain is GAGVSQTPSNKVTEKGKYVELRCDPISGHTALYWYRQSLGQGPEFLIYFQGTGAADDSGLPNDRFFAVRPEGSVSTLKIQRTERGDSAVYLCASSPGGRGLADTQYFGPGTRLTVL.

This clone was recorded once. The V call is TRBV5-1, the J call TRBJ2-1; TRBD2 might be the D (5 bases). Per the germline V gene, CDR1 is SGHRS and CDR2 is YFSETQ. The CDR3 is 13 residues long. V dropped 1 base and J dropped 9 bases, with 11 bases sitting between them. This CDR3 reads CASSLLSEGEQFF. Here the CDR3 DNA reads TGCGCCAGCAGCTTGTTAAGCGAGGGTGAGCAGTTCTTC. The whole variable domain, remainder taken from reference TRBV5-1 and TRBJ2-1, is KAGVTQTPRYLIKTRGQQVTLSCSPISGHRSVSWYQQTPGQGLQFLFEYFSETQRNKGNFPGRFSGRQFSNSRSEMNVSTLELGDSALYLCASSLLSEGEQFFGPGTRLTVL.

The rearrangement joins TRBV27 to TRBJ1-4; D is undetermined. Deletions cut 4 bases from V and 0 bases from J, with 6 bases between. There are 14 residues in the CDR3. Looked up from germline, CDR1 is MNHEY and CDR2 is SMNVEV (reference sequence). The CDR3 nucleotides read TGTGCCAGCAGTTACTACGCAACTAATGAAAAACTGTTTTTT. Translating gives CASSYYATNEKLFF.

V is TRBV27 and J is TRBJ2-5, with TRBD1 identical over 9 bases. V trimming: 6 bases; J trimming: 5 bases; junction bases outside the gene matches: 10. Germline CDR1 and CDR2: MNHEY and SMNVEV (reference sequence). The CDR3 covers 15 residues. CDR3 residues: CASRGQGGSGETQYF. As DNA, the CDR3 is TGTGCCAGCAGGGGACAGGGCGGCTCCGGGGAGACCCAGTACTTC.

The rearrangement links TRBV7-3 to TRBJ2-3, with 12 bases aligning to TRBD1. Per the germline V gene, CDR1 is SGHTA and CDR2 is FQGTGA. The CDR3 runs to 15 residues. J lost 8 bases, V lost 5 bases, and 8 bases had no gene match. The CDR3 reads CASSPRGTGGSTQYF. The CDR3 DNA sequence: TGTGCCAGCAGCCCAAGGGGGACAGGGGGCAGTACGCAGTATTTT.

This chain joins TRBV2 and TRBJ2-3; 10 bases are shared with TRBD2. Germline CDR1 and CDR2: SNHLY and FYNNEI. CDR3 length: 14 residues. The J segment lost 6 bases and the V segment lost 6 bases, leaving 6 bases of the junction unmatched. As DNA, the CDR3 is TGTGCCAGCAGCGGCTCTAGCGGGAGTGATACGCAGTATTTT. Its translation is CASSGSSGSDTQYF.

V usage is TRBV28 and J usage is TRBJ2-5, with D possibly being TRBD2 (6 bases). The ends were cut back, 4 bases at V and 2 bases at J, with 11 bases in the middle. The germline V gene encodes CDR1 MDHEN and CDR2 SYDVKM. The CDR3 loop spans 14 amino acids. CDR3 sequence (DNA): TGTGCCAGCAGTTCCCGGGACTCTCAAGAGACCCAGTACTTC. This translates into CASSSRDSQETQYF.

This clone was seen once. The V gene is TRBV6-1, the J gene TRBJ1-2; TRBD1 agrees at 8 bases. V lost 3 bases to trimming and J lost 4 bases; unmatched junction nucleotides: 7. This CDR3 has 15 residues. Germline CDR1 and CDR2: MNHNS and SASEGT. The DNA of the CDR3 is TGTGCCAGCAGTGAGGCAGGGGGCATGGGCTATGGCTACACCTTC. Its translation: CASSEAGGMGYGYTF.

The J gene is TRBJ2-7, the V gene TRBV7-9, with D perhaps matching TRBD2 (5 bases). Germline V gives CDR1 SEHNR, CDR2 FQNEAQ (reference sequence). V shed 0 bases and J shed 11 bases, with 14 bases lying between them. This CDR3 has 13 residues. The CDR3 loop is CASSLADRGVKYF. In DNA form, the CDR3 reads TGTGCCAGCAGCTTAGCGGACCGGGGAGTGAAGTACTTC.

The rearrangement links TRBV7-9 to TRBJ1-1; D call uncertain. CDR3 length: 14 amino acids. V shed 1 base and J shed 4 bases, with 10 bases lying between them. CDR1 is SEHNR, CDR2 FQNEAQ, per germline (reference sequence). The CDR3 DNA is TGTGCCAGCAGCTTAGAGTCGGGTCGCACTGAAGCTTTCTTT. This sequence encodes CASSLESGRTEAFF.